What follows describes a single T cell receptor beta chain. Its antigen is not identified. Naive CD8+ T cells had a CD45RO-CCR7+CD27+CD95- phenotype. The CDR3 has 14 residues. Germline-derived CDR1 and CDR2 are MNHEY and SVGEGT. The data are from a study of CXCR3-negative and CXCR3-positive naive CD8 T cells. Study-wide findings and caveats: Researchers report that CXCR3-positive naive cells carry more hydrophobic TRB CDR3s than CXCR3-negative naive cells.

Via 5' RACE with UMI labels, TRB cDNA libraries were prepared. TCRdb re-called the 5' RACE reads and gives one entry per CDR3 protein, without DNA. In total, the table holds fewer than 65,000 distinct CDR3 sequences. The sample consisted of naive CXCR3+ CD8+ T cells from blood. Stated subset: CD45RO-CCR7+CD27+CD95- naive CD8+ T cells expressing CXCR3 (TNR3+). The V gene is TRBV6-2 or TRBV6-3, the J gene TRBJ2-5; TCRdb returns TRBD2, unconfirmable since there is no DNA. The receptor comes from a human donor in good health. Some clones in this sample may be carry-over from other donors' samples. The CDR3 is CASRPPYVEETQYF.